Sequencing of this T cell receptor (beta chain) was carried out in a study of blood T cell repertoires in COVID-19. Only in-frame clones appear in the TCRdb table, and some are missing; sequencing was by immunoSEQ multiplex PCR. The sample carries about 480,000 clones, 85% to 90% recorded once. This CDR3 comprises 16 residues. After removal of 0 bases from V and 2 bases from J, the junction contained 3 bases not matched to a gene. CDR1 is SGHRS, CDR2 YFSETQ, per germline. The receptor was isolated from a woman between 45 and 60 years old with COVID-19, enrolled during active disease. The sequenced sample consisted of peripheral blood. V is TRBV5-1 and J is TRBJ2-3, with TRBD2 matching 10 bases. CDR3 region: CASSLGLAGTTDTQYF. The CDR3 region has the DNA TGCGCCAGCAGCTTGGGACTAGCGGGCACCACAGATACGCAGTATTTT.